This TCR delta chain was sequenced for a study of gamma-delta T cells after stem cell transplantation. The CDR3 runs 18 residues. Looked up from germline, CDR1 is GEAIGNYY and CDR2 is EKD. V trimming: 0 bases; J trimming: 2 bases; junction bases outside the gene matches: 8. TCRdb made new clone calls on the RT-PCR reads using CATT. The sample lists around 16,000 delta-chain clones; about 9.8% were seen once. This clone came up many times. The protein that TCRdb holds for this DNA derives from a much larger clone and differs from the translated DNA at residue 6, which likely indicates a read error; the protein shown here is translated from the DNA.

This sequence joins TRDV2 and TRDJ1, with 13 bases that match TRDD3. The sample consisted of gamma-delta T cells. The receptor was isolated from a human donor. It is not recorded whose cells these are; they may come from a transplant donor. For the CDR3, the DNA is TGTGCCTGTGACACCGGCCTACTGGGGGATACGGGGACCGATAAACTCATCTTT. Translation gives CACDTGLLGDTGTDKLIF.